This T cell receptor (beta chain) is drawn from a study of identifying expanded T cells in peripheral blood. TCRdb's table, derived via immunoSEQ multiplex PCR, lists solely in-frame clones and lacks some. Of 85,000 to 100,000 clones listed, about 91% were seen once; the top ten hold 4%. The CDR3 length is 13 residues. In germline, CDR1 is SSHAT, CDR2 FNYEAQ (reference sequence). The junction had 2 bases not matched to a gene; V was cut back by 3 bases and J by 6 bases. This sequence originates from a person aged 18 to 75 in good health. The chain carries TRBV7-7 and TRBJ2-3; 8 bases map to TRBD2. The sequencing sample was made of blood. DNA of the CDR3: TGTGCCAGCAGCTTGACTAGCGCGGATACGCAGTATTTT. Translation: CASSLTSADTQYF.